This TCR beta chain was sequenced during a study of cytomegalovirus exposure and HLA in healthy donors. From germline, CDR1 is MNHEY and CDR2 SVGAGI. This CDR3 has 13 amino acids. V shed 5 bases and J 9 bases; nucleotides not matched to a gene: 6. Amplification used 60 Vbeta primers and 13 Jbeta primers. The table came from immunoSEQ multiplex PCR; TCRdb's copy has only in-frame clones and leaves some out. Of around 130,000 clones in the sample, 50% to 75% were seen once. The sequencing input was PBMCs. The origin of this receptor is a woman between 40 and 50 years old in good health and CMV-seropositive. The genes are TRBV6-5 and TRBJ2-1, with 8 bases fitting TRBD2. In DNA, the CDR3 is TGTGCCAGCAGTATCGGGAGGGGGAGTGAGCAGTTCTTC. Its protein is CASSIGRGSEQFF.